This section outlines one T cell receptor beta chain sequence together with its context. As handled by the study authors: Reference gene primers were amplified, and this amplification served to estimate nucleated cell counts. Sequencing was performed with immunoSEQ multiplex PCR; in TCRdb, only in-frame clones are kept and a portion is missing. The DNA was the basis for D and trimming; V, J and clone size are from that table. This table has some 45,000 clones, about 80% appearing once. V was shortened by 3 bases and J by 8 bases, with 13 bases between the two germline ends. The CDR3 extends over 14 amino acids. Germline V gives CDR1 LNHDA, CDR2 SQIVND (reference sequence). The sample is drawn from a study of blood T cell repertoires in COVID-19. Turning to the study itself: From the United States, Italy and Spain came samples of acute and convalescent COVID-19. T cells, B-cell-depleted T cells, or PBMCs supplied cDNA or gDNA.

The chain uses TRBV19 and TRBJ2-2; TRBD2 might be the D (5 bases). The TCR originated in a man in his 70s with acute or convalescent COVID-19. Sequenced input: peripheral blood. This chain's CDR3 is CASSIFIGDGELFF. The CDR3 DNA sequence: TGTGCCAGTAGTATCTTCATCGGGGATGGGGAGCTGTTTTTT.